This T cell receptor beta chain was captured in a study of beta chain features in type 1 diabetes. Study-level background: The examined sorted cells totaled over 85,000,000 across samples. Findings and limits, study-wide: Patients with Type 1 diabetes showed moderately but significantly shorter TCRB CDR3s in all four CD4+ subsets. In cDNA sequencing, cells with high TCR expression could be over-represented. Insertions at VDJ junctions were less frequent in type 1 diabetes patients. These patients also deleted more nucleotides at the same junctions.

The CDR3 covers 14 residues. CDR1 is SGHRS, CDR2 YFSETQ, per germline. J was trimmed by 5 bases and V by 4 bases; bases with no gene match: 6. This clone was counted only a few times. Antigen unknown. The entirety of the isolated RNA underwent reverse transcription, so expressed TCRB transcripts were sequenced. Repertoires were generated with immunoSEQ multiplex PCR, while TCRdb's copy carries only in-frame clones and drops some. The repertoire holds around 250,000 clones, more than 11% seen once, with 0.019% in the top ten. The sequence was collected from a man between 25 and 39 years old with type 1 diabetes. The sequenced sample was naive CD4+ T cells from blood. The chain joins TRBV5-1 to TRBJ1-1; TRBD1 aligns across 9 bases. This chain's CDR3 is CASSRTGAGTEAFF. In DNA form, the CDR3 reads TGCGCCAGCAGCAGGACAGGGGCTGGAACTGAAGCTTTCTTT.